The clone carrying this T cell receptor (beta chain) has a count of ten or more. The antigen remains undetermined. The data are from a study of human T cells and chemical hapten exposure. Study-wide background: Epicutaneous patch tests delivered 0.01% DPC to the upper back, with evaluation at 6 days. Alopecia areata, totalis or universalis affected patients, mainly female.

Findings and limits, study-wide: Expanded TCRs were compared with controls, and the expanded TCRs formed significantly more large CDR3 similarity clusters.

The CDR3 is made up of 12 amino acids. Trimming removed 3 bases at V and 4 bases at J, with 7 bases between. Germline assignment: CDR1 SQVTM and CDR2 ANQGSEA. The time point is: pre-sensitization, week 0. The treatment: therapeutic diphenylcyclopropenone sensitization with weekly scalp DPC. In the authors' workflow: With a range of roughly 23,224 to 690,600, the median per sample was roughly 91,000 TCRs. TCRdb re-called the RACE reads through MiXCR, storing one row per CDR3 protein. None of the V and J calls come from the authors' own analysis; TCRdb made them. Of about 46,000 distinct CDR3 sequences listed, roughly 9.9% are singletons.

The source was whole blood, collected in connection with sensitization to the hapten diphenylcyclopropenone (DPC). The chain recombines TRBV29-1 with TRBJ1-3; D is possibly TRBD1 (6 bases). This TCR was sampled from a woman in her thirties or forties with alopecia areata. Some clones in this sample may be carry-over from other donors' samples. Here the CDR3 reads CSVDGQGNTIYF. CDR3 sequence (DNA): TGCAGCGTTGATGGACAGGGAAACACCATATATTTT.